This T cell receptor beta chain is drawn from a study of CD8+ T cells in alopecia areata. RNA was isolated and reverse transcribed to cDNA, the sequencing template. Assay: immunoSEQ multiplex PCR; the TCRdb copy retains only in-frame clones and omits some. The sample comprises about 200,000 clones, over 45% of which are singletons, and 5.5% to 6% rests with the top ten. This clone turned up a few times. The germline V and J ends were trimmed by 7 bases and 3 bases, with 16 bases remaining between them. CDR1 and CDR2 from the germline V gene are SQVTM and ANQGSEA. This CDR3 region has 14 residues. Treatment given: oral pan-JAK inhibitor, 5-10 mg twice daily.

This receptor was taken from a human donor with alopecia areata. The sample in question was CD4+ T cells sorted from blood, obtained at week 24, from a patient treated with tofacitinib. The chain combines TRBV29-1 with TRBJ2-1, with D perhaps TRBD1 (6 bases). As DNA, the CDR3 is TGCAGCGGGGGGAACAGGGCCTTCTACAATGAGCAGTTCTTC. Translated: CSGGNRAFYNEQFF.